The clone carrying this T cell receptor (beta chain) was seen more than once but under ten times. Its antigen remains unidentified. The data originate from a study of T-cell reconstitution after alpha-beta-depleted transplantation in children. Trimming shortened V by 0 bases and J by 7 bases, and 9 bases separated the two germline ends. The CDR3 contains 13 residues. Germline V gene lookup returns CDR1 LGHDT and CDR2 YNNKEL (reference sequence). TCRbeta library preparation incorporated unique molecular identifiers. TCRdb independently ran MiXCR on the PCR reads; one entry per CDR3 protein. The table includes some 87,000 distinct CDR3 sequences, roughly 15% detected once. General study points: After one year, T-cell counts and TCRbeta diversity mostly came from new T cells. Several patients had high TCRbeta diversity at day 60; it came from surviving recipient T cells and thymic progenitors.

The receptor was isolated from a male patient aged 2 to 9 who had a stem cell transplant for acute lymphoblastic leukemia, so the T cells may come from the graft donor. The chain recombines TRBV3-1 with TRBJ1-2; D is uncertain. The specimen comprised PBMCs, mostly from graft donor cells, sampled 180 days after TCRalphabeta/CD19-depleted stem cell transplant. The chain's CDR3 is CASSQDGTVGYTF. DNA for the CDR3: TGTGCCAGCAGCCAAGATGGAACAGTTGGCTACACCTTC.